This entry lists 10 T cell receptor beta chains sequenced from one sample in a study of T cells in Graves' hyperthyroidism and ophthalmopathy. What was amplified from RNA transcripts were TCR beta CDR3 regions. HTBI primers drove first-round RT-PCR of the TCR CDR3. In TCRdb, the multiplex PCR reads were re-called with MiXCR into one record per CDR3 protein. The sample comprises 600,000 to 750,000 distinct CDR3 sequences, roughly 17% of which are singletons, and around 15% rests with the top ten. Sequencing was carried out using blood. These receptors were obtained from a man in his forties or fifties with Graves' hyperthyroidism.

The CDR3 loop reads CASTPKSLHRAVNEKLFF. CDR3 bases: TGTGCCAGCACCCCGAAATCCCTCCACAGGGCAGTGAATGAAAAACTGTTTTTT. V is TRBV28 and J is TRBJ1-4; D perhaps matches TRBD1 (6 bases). CDR1 and CDR2 (germline): MDHEN, SYDVKM. V gave up 7 bases and J gave up 5 bases, with 26 bases separating them. This CDR3 is 18 amino acids long.

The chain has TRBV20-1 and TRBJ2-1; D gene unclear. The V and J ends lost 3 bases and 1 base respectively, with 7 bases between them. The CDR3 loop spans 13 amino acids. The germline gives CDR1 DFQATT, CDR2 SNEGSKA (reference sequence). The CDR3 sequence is CSASSLSYNEQFF. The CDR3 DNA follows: TGCAGTGCTAGTTCTCTGTCCTACAATGAGCAGTTCTTC.

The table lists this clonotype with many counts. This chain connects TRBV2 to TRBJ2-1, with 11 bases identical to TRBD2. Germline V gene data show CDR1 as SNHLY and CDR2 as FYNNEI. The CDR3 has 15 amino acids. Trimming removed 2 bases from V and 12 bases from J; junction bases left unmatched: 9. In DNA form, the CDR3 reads TGTGCCAGCAGTGAAATGGCTAGCGGGGGGCTTCGGCAGTTCTTC. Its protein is CASSEMASGGLRQFF.

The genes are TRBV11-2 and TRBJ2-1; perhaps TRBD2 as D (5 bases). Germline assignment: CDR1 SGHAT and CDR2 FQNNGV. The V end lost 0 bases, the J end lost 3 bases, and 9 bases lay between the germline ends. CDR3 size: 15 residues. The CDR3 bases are TGTGCCAGCAGCTTAGATACTAGACTCTACAATGAGCAGTTCTTC. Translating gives CASSLDTRLYNEQFF. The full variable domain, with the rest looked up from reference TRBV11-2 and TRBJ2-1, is EAGVAQSPRYKIIEKRQSVAFWCNPISGHATLYWYQQILGQGPKLLIQFQNNGVVDDSQLPKDRFSAERLKGVDSTLKIQPAKLEDSAVYLCASSLDTRLYNEQFFGPGTRLTVL.

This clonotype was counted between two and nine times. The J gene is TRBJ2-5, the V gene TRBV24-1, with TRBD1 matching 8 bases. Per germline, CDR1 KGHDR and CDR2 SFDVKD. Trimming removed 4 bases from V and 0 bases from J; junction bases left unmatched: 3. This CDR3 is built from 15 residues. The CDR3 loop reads CATSDRGQDQETQYF. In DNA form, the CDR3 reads TGTGCCACCAGTGACCGGGGACAGGACCAAGAGACCCAGTACTTC.

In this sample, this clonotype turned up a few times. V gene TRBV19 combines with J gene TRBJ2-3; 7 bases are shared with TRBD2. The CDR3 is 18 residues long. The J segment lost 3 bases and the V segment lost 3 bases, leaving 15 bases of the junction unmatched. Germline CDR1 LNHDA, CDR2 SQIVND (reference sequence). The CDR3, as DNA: TGTGCCAGTAGTATTTCCCACGCGGGGGAGATCGGGACAGATACGCAGTATTTT. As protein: CASSISHAGEIGTDTQYF.

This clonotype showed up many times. CDR3 DNA: TGCAGTGCTAGAAGTGGGCGGGAGGGCGGCACAGATACGCAGTATTTT. Translating gives CSARSGREGGTDTQYF. The rearrangement joins TRBV20-1 to TRBJ2-3; 9 positions agree with TRBD2. Germline CDR1 reads DFQATT; CDR2 reads SNEGSKA (reference sequence). The CDR3 is made up of 16 amino acids. V lost 2 bases to trimming and J lost 1 base; unmatched junction nucleotides: 7.

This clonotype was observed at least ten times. The chain's CDR3 is CAWFGEYGYTF. CDR3 in DNA: TGTGCCTGGTTCGGGGAATATGGCTACACCTTC. This chain joins TRBV30 and TRBJ1-2, with no clear D. V was pared by 5 bases and J by 5 bases, with 9 bases between. The CDR3 consists of 11 residues. Germline V gene sequence: CDR1 GTSNPN, CDR2 SVGIG (reference sequence).

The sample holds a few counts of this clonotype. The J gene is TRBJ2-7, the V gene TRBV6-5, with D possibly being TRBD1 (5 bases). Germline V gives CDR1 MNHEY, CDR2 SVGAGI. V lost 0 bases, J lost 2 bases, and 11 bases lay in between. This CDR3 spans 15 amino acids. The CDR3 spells CASSYSPVQAYEQYF. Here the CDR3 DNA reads TGTGCCAGCAGTTACTCCCCCGTACAGGCCTACGAGCAGTACTTC.

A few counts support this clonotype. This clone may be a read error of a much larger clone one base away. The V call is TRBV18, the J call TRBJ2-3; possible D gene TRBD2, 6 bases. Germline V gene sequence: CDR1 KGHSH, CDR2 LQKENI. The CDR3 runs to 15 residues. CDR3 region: CASSPPGDLTGTQYF. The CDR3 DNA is TGTGCCAGCTCACCGCCGGGAGATCTTACAGGTACGCAGTATTTT. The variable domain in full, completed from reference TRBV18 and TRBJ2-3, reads NAGVMQNPRHLVRRRGQEARLRCSPMKGHSHVYWYRQLPEEGLKFMVYLQKENIIDESGMPKERFSAEFPKEGPSILRIQQVVRGDSAAYFCASSPPGDLTGTQYFGPGTRLTVL.